Listed here is a single T cell receptor beta chain. These data belong to a study of blood T cell repertoires in COVID-19. Libraries were prepared by immunoSEQ multiplex PCR; TCRdb keeps only in-frame clonotypes and omits some of them. The repertoire holds about 210,000 clones, with 75% to 90% as singletons. This CDR3 spans 15 amino acids. Per the germline V gene, CDR1 is KGHDR and CDR2 is SFDVKD. V lost 4 bases to trimming and J lost 3 bases, with 12 bases between them. The gene calls are TRBV24-1 and TRBJ1-5, with D possibly TRBD1 on 6 matching bases. Sequenced sample: PBMCs or T cells enriched from blood (not recorded which). The TCR comes from a man aged 40-49 years who had recovered from COVID-19. The CDR3 is CATSETGPVNQPQHF. CDR3 sequence (DNA): TGTGCCACCAGTGAAACAGGGCCGGTCAATCAGCCCCAGCATTTT.